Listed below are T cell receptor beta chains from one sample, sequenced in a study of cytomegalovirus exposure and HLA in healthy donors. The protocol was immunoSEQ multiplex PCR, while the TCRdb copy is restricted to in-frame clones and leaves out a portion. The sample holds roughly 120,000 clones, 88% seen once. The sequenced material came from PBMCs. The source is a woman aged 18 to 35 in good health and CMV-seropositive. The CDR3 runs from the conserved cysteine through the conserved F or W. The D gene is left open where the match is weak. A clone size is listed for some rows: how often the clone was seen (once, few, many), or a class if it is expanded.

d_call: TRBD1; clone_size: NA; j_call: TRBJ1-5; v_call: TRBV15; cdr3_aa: CATSRDQGGYSNQPQHF; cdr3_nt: TGTGCCACCAGCAGAGATCAGGGGGGTTATAGCAATCAGCCCCAGCATTTT
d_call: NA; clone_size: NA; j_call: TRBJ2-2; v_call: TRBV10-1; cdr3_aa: CASSPTEDTGELFF; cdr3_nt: TGCGCCAGCAGCCCCACTGAGGACACCGGGGAGCTGTTTTTT
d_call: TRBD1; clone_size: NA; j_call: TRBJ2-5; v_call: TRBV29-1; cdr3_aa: CSVALTGSETQYF; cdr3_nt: TGCAGCGTTGCCCTGACAGGGTCAGAGACCCAGTACTTC
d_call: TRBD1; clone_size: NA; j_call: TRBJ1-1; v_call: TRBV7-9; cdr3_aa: CASSPDRGPEAFF; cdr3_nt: TGTGCCAGCAGCCCGGACAGGGGTCCTGAAGCTTTCTTT
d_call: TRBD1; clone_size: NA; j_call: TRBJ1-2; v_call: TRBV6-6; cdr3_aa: CASSPTGPNYGYTF; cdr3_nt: TGTGCCAGCAGCCCGACAGGGCCTAACTATGGCTACACCTTC
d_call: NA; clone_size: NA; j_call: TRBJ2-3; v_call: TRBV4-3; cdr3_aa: CASSREILSGTDTQYF; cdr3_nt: TGCGCCAGCAGCCGAGAAATTTTGTCGGGCACAGATACGCAGTATTTT
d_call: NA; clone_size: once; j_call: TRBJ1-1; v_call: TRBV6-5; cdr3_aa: CASSYLPESDTEAFF; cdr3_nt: TGTGCCAGCAGTTACCTCCCCGAATCGGACACTGAAGCTTTCTTT
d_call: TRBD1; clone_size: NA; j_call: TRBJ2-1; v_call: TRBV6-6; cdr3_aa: CASSNVQGRGEQFF; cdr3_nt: TGTGCCAGCAGTAACGTACAGGGGAGAGGTGAGCAGTTCTTC
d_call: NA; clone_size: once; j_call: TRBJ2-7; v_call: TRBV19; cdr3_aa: CASSMMGSSYEQYF; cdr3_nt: TGTGCCAGTAGTATGATGGGGAGCTCCTACGAGCAGTACTTC
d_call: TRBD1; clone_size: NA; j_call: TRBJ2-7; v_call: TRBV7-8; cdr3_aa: CASSLGGGGYEQYF; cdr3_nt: TGTGCCAGCAGCTTAGGAGGGGGCGGGTACGAGCAGTACTTC
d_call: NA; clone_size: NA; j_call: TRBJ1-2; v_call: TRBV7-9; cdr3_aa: CASRAREGYGYTF; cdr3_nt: TGTGCCAGCAGGGCCAGGGAAGGCTATGGCTACACCTTC
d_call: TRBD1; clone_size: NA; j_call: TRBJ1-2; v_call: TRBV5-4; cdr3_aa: CASSKDRFSDGYTF; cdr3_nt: TGTGCCAGCAGCAAGGACAGGTTCTCGGATGGCTACACCTTC
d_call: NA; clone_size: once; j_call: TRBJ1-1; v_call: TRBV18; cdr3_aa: CASSLGPETAFF; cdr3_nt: TGTGCCAGCTCATTGGGCCCCGAGACAGCTTTCTTT
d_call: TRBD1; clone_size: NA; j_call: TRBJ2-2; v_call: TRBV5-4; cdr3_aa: CASSLVRQGHGELFF; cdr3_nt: TGTGCCAGCAGCTTGGTTCGACAGGGCCACGGGGAGCTGTTTTTT
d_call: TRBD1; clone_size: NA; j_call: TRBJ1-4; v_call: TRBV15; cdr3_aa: CATSRGQGYLTNEKLFF; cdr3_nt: TGTGCCACCAGCAGAGGACAGGGGTACCTCACTAATGAAAAACTGTTTTTT